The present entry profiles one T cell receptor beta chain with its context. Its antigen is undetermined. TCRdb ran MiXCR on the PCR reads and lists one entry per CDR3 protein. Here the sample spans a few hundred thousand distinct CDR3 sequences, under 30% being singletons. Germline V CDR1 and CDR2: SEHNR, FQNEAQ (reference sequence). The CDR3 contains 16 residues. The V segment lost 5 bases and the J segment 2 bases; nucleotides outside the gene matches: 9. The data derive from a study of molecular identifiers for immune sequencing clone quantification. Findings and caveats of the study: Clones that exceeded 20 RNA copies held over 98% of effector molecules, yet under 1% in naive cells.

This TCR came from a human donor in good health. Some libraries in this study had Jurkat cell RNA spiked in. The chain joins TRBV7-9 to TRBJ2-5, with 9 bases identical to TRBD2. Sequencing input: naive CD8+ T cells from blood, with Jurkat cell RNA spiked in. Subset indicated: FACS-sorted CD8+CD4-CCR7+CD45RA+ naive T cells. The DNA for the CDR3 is TGTGCCAGCAGCCCTTGTAGCGGGGGAGTACAAGAGACCCAGTACTTC. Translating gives CASSPCSGGVQETQYF.